Described below is a single T cell receptor (beta chain) sequence and its context. This receptor's antigen is unknown. The sample holds no much larger clone one base away, and base qualities are not on file. These data are taken from a study of graft-versus-host responses after intestinal transplantation listed by TCRdb under 2021. Regarding the study in general: The transplants that recipients received were multivisceral, liver-intestinal, or isolated intestinal. Instead of going to the commercial service, samples from a few later patients were sequenced in-house on an Illumina MiSeq and processed with MiXCR. To identify alloreactive clones, pre-transplant mixed lymphocyte reaction products were sequenced and compared with unstimulated pre-transplant donor and recipient T cells. Donor T cell macrochimerism was defined as a peak of at least 4% donor T cells among recipient peripheral blood mononuclear cells. Every recipient was given anti-thymocyte globulin induction, followed by 3 to 4 years of maintenance tacrolimus and steroids. The cohort enrolled under 30 intestinal transplant recipients, one of whom was a retransplant, and a few patients without pretransplant specimens were excluded. After intestinal transplantation, graft-versus-host and host-versus-graft alloreactive T cell clones in the graft, circulation and bone marrow were tracked using bulk TCR-beta CDR3 sequencing. Overall study outcomes, separate from this receptor: In patients with donor T cell macrochimerism, the allografts had high GvH to HvG T cell clonal ratios. The conclusions were limited by the relatively low number and heterogeneity of the intestinal transplant patients. GvH clones were found in recipient bone marrow, and some of the GvH clones appeared earlier in ileal mucosa or blood, which is consistent with an intestinal mucosal origin. Early after transplant, declines in HvG clones were associated with peak levels of circulating GvH clones.

CDR1 and CDR2 are read off the germline V gene as SGHTS and YDEGEE. The CDR3 numbers 14 residues from cysteine through phenylalanine. The kept DNA is CDR3 alone, 42 bases in frame from the first base. V is pared back by 2 bases and J by 3 bases, with 9 bases lying between the germline termini. Library preparation employed the immunoSEQ multiplex PCR assay. Adaptive Biotechnologies carried out high-throughput TCR-beta CDR3 sequencing of genomic DNA for most patients. Per the original workflow: TCR sequencing data were retrieved from Adaptive's ImmunoSEQ software for around 19 patients, whereas a few other patients were processed with MiXCR and VDJtools. CDR3 nucleotide sequences shared between donor and recipient were removed because the origin of such sequences could not be assigned. To be classed as alloreactive, a clone needed at least 2-fold expansion over unstimulated cells and a minimum CFSE-low frequency of 0.002% (template counts) or 0.001% (read counts). Mappable clones were those detected in sequenced pre-transplant spleen, lymph node, or MLR CFSE-low populations of the donor or recipient. Cumulative frequency of alloreactive clones was calculated as a percentage of all sequences weighted by copy number. Imported from immuneACCESS, the table was reduced by TCRdb to in-frame sequences with V and J called. These copies leave out some clones; in studies compared against another copy, an unresolved V gene accounts for under half, and the cause of the remainder is not known. The DNA was the basis for D and trimming; V, J and clone size are from that table. The table for this sample lists tens of thousands of clones; 92% of them were counted only once. Around two fifths of the sample is held by the ten biggest clonotypes.

Blood samples were collected up to 4 times in the first month after transplant and then at least monthly when available. This receptor was taken from a human patient who received an intestinal transplant, so some T cells may come from the graft donor. The chain uses TRBV5-8 and TRBJ1-5, with an unclear D gene assignment. The source was PBMCs, collected about 260 days after intestinal transplant. CDR3 loop: CASSFYRTNQPQHF. DNA sequence: TGTGCCAGCAGCTTTTACAGAACCAATCAGCCCCAGCATTTT.